The rows below give T cell receptor beta chains drawn from one sample of a study of blood T cell repertoires in COVID-19. The repertoire was sequenced with immunoSEQ multiplex PCR; TCRdb's copy has only in-frame clones and lacks some. Among about 270,000 clones listed, approximately 89% were seen once. The material sequenced was peripheral blood. The receptors here all came from a man in his forties with active or convalescent COVID-19. Each CDR3 is given with its conserved first and last residue. The D gene is left open where the match is weak. Part of the rows lack a size; the others show once, few, many or a class for expanded clones.

cdr3_nt: TGTGCCAGCTCACCGCCAAATAGCGGGGGGAGCACAGATACGCAGTATTTT; cdr3_aa: CASSPPNSGGSTDTQYF; j_call: TRBJ2-3; clone_size: .; v_call: TRBV18; d_call: TRBD2
cdr3_nt: TGTGCCAGCAGCCCTAGGACAGGGGGAAGGACTGAAGCTTTCTTT; cdr3_aa: CASSPRTGGRTEAFF; j_call: TRBJ1-1; clone_size: .; v_call: TRBV5-4; d_call: TRBD1
cdr3_nt: TGTGCCAGCTCACCCTTACAATCTAATGAAAAACTGTTTTTT; cdr3_aa: CASSPLQSNEKLFF; j_call: TRBJ1-4; clone_size: .; v_call: TRBV18; d_call: .
cdr3_nt: TGTGCCAGCAGTCCCCAGGGGTCGGGCTCACCCCTCCACTTT; cdr3_aa: CASSPQGSGSPLHF; j_call: TRBJ1-6; clone_size: .; v_call: TRBV27; d_call: .
cdr3_nt: TGTGCCACCAGTGACCTGCAGACGAACACCGGGGAGCTGTTTTTT; cdr3_aa: CATSDLQTNTGELFF; j_call: TRBJ2-2; clone_size: .; v_call: TRBV24-1; d_call: .
cdr3_nt: TGCAGCGGAGTCCGGGGTCTAGCGGAGGGAGAGCAGTTCTTC; cdr3_aa: CSGVRGLAEGEQFF; j_call: TRBJ2-1; clone_size: .; v_call: TRBV29-1; d_call: TRBD2
cdr3_nt: TGCGCCAGCAGCTTGGACAGGGGAACCGGGGAGCTGTTTTTT; cdr3_aa: CASSLDRGTGELFF; j_call: TRBJ2-2; clone_size: few; v_call: TRBV5-1; d_call: TRBD1
cdr3_nt: TGTGCCACCAGTGATCCCTCATCGACGGGGACTAATGAGCAGTTCTTC; cdr3_aa: CATSDPSSTGTNEQFF; j_call: TRBJ2-1; clone_size: .; v_call: TRBV24-1; d_call: .
cdr3_nt: TGCGCCAGCAGCCAAGGGACTAGCGGGAGGCGGGGCACCGGGGAGCTGTTTTTT; cdr3_aa: CASSQGTSGRRGTGELFF; j_call: TRBJ2-2; clone_size: .; v_call: TRBV4-1; d_call: TRBD2
cdr3_nt: TGTGCCAGCAGCCATCAGAGGTCGACGGCTAATGAAAAACTGTTTTTT; cdr3_aa: CASSHQRSTANEKLFF; j_call: TRBJ1-4; clone_size: .; v_call: TRBV3-1/TRBV3-2; d_call: .
cdr3_nt: TGTGCCACCAGTGATCCTGGGGTCGGGGGGAGTGCAGATACGCAGTATTTT; cdr3_aa: CATSDPGVGGSADTQYF; j_call: TRBJ2-3; clone_size: .; v_call: TRBV24-1; d_call: TRBD2
cdr3_nt: TGTGCCAGCAATCCGGGACAGAACTACAATGAGCAGTTCTTC; cdr3_aa: CASNPGQNYNEQFF; j_call: TRBJ2-1; clone_size: .; v_call: TRBV28; d_call: TRBD1
cdr3_nt: TGTGCCACCAGTGATGGGGCAGGGAATGGCTACACCTTC; cdr3_aa: CATSDGAGNGYTF; j_call: TRBJ1-2; clone_size: few; v_call: TRBV24-1; d_call: .
cdr3_nt: TGTGCCAGCAGCTTAGACAGTAGAACTGAAGCTTTCTTT; cdr3_aa: CASSLDSRTEAFF; j_call: TRBJ1-1; clone_size: few; v_call: TRBV7-3; d_call: .
cdr3_nt: TGTGCCAGCGACAGTCTCACCGGGGAGCTGTTTTTT; cdr3_aa: CASDSLTGELFF; j_call: TRBJ2-2; clone_size: .; v_call: TRBV9; d_call: .
cdr3_nt: TGTGCCAGCTCACGCAGCCAAGAGACCCAGTACTTC; cdr3_aa: CASSRSQETQYF; j_call: TRBJ2-5; clone_size: .; v_call: TRBV18; d_call: .
cdr3_nt: TGTGCCAGTAGTCTTCCGGGACAGGGACATTCACCCCTCCACTTT; cdr3_aa: CASSLPGQGHSPLHF; j_call: TRBJ1-6; clone_size: once; v_call: TRBV19; d_call: TRBD1
cdr3_nt: TGTGCCAGCAGCTCTAGCGGGAGGGCTCCCACCGGGGAGCTGTTTTTT; cdr3_aa: CASSSSGRAPTGELFF; j_call: TRBJ2-2; clone_size: .; v_call: TRBV13; d_call: TRBD2
cdr3_nt: TGCAGCTCAAACCGTCGGGGACAGGGGGCAAATAGCAATCAGCCCCAGCATTTT; cdr3_aa: CSSNRRGQGANSNQPQHF; j_call: TRBJ1-5; clone_size: .; v_call: TRBV29-1; d_call: TRBD1
cdr3_nt: TGTGCCACCAGTGACCCCTCTAGCGGAGCCTACAATGAGCAGTTCTTC; cdr3_aa: CATSDPSSGAYNEQFF; j_call: TRBJ2-1; clone_size: .; v_call: TRBV24-1; d_call: TRBD2
cdr3_nt: TGTGCCAGCAGCTCGCCGGGACAGGGACAAGAGACCCAGTACTTC; cdr3_aa: CASSSPGQGQETQYF; j_call: TRBJ2-5; clone_size: few; v_call: TRBV5-6; d_call: TRBD1
cdr3_nt: TGCGCCAGCAGCCAAGGACAGGGGTGGACTGAAGCTTTCTTT; cdr3_aa: CASSQGQGWTEAFF; j_call: TRBJ1-1; clone_size: .; v_call: TRBV4-1; d_call: TRBD1